These 30 T cell receptor beta chains share one sample of origin, sequenced in a study of identical twins. Each CDR3 protein gets one entry after TCRdb re-called the 5' RACE reads with MiXCR. This sample has about 720,000 distinct CDR3 sequences, with 18% found just once. The sample also formed part of further work on T cells expressing NK-cell markers.

The sample was PBMCs. The receptors come from a woman in her late teens or twenties in good health.

The V gene is TRBV10-3, the J gene TRBJ1-1, with TRBD1 identical over 9 bases. Germline V CDR1 and CDR2: ENHRY, SYGVKD. This CDR3 has 14 residues. Trimming cost V 3 bases and J 4 bases; bases outside gene matches: 3. The CDR3 region has the DNA TGTGCCATCAGTGACCCGACAGGGGGCACTGAAGCTTTCTTT. Translating gives CAISDPTGGTEAFF.

The rearrangement links TRBV6-4 to TRBJ1-2; D gene ambiguous. The germline gives CDR1 MRHNA, CDR2 SNTAGT. Trimming left V 7 bases short and J 2 bases short, with 8 bases between. This CDR3 comprises 12 residues. CDR3 protein: CASITRNYGYTF. Here the CDR3 DNA reads TGTGCCAGCATAACAAGAAACTATGGCTACACCTTC.

This clonotype was seen more than once but under ten times. The chain links TRBV6-2 or TRBV6-3 to TRBJ2-7; D remains ambiguous. Germline assignment: CDR1 MNHEY and CDR2 SVGEGT. This CDR3 region has 13 residues. V lost 3 bases and J lost 4, with 10 bases in between. CDR3 region: CASSYKSEYEQYF. CDR3 bases: TGTGCCAGCAGTTATAAGTCGGAATACGAGCAGTACTTC.

This clonotype came up a few times. The chain is built from TRBV12-3 or TRBV12-4 and TRBJ1-1, with a possible D match to TRBD1 (5 bases). There are 13 residues in the CDR3. V shed 5 bases and J shed 5 bases, with 12 bases lying between them. DNA of the CDR3: TGTGCCAGCAGTCGGACATCGGGAACTGAAGCTTTCTTT. Amino acids: CASSRTSGTEAFF.

This clonotype was counted a few times. This chain uses TRBV12-3 or TRBV12-4 with TRBJ2-5; the D is unclear. V was cut by 3 bases and J by 4 bases, with 6 bases left in between. The CDR3 sequence is 12 residues long. CDR3 residues: CASSLYPETQYF. CDR3 sequence (DNA): TGTGCCAGCAGTTTGTACCCAGAGACCCAGTACTTC.

The sample holds many counts of this clonotype. The CDR3 region has the DNA TGTGCCAGCAGTTTGGGGTACTACGAGCAGTACTTC. This gives the protein CASSLGYYEQYF. The rearrangement links TRBV12-3 or TRBV12-4 to TRBJ2-7; D remains unclear. This CDR3 has 12 residues. Deletions cut 3 bases from V and 3 bases from J, with 6 bases between.

The CDR3 DNA reads TGTGCCAGCAGCCTGGGGCGGGGAGTGTACCAACTGTTTTTT. Protein product: CASSLGRGVYQLFF. The rearrangement uses TRBV12-3 or TRBV12-4 and TRBJ1-4; maybe TRBD1 (5 bases). The CDR3 length is 14 residues. Deletions cut 6 bases from V and 12 bases from J, with 20 bases between.

The rearrangement uses TRBV19 and TRBJ2-3; 8 positions agree with TRBD2. CDR1 is LNHDA, CDR2 SQIVND, per germline (reference sequence). V shed 3 bases, J shed 3 bases, and the junction held 5 bases outside the gene matches. CDR3 length: 15 residues. This chain's CDR3 is CASSIFAGGTDTQYF. Written as DNA, the CDR3 is TGTGCCAGTAGTATTTTCGCGGGGGGAACAGATACGCAGTATTTT.

This clonotype was recorded at least ten times. The CDR3 region has the DNA TGTGCCAGCAGACTAGCGGGAGGGCTAGGATCCTACGAGCAGTACTTC. Protein product: CASRLAGGLGSYEQYF. This rearrangement joins TRBV7-2 to TRBJ2-7; 13 bases are shared with TRBD2. The CDR3 spans 16 residues. Germline loops: CDR1 SGHTA, CDR2 FQGNSA. V trimming: 6 bases; J trimming: 1 base; junction bases outside the gene matches: 6. The full variable domain, its missing parts supplied by reference TRBV7-2 and TRBJ2-7, is GAGVSQSPSNKVTEKGKDVELRCDPISGHTALYWYRQSLGQGLEFLIYFQGNSAPDKSGLPSDRFSAERTGGSVSTLTIQRTQQEDSAVYLCASRLAGGLGSYEQYFGPGTRLTVT.

This clonotype has only a few counts. V and J are TRBV10-3 and TRBJ2-3; a weak D match, TRBD1 (6 bases). CDR3 size: 14 residues. Germline CDR1 and CDR2: ENHRY and SYGVKD. The germline V and J ends were trimmed by 7 bases and 4 bases, with 15 bases remaining between them. This CDR3 reads CAIKSGEPADTQYF. In DNA form, the CDR3 reads TGTGCCATCAAATCAGGGGAACCCGCAGATACGCAGTATTTT.

This clonotype was counted a few times. The chain has TRBV6-4 and TRBJ2-1, with a tentative D call TRBD1 (5 bases). This CDR3 has 13 residues. V lost 6 bases and J lost 4, with 10 bases in between. Germline V gene sequence: CDR1 MRHNA, CDR2 SNTAGT. The CDR3 spells CASSREVYNEQFF. CDR3 sequence (DNA): TGTGCCAGCAGCAGGGAAGTTTACAATGAGCAGTTCTTC.

This rearrangement joins TRBV5-1 to TRBJ1-2; no reliable D call. CDR1 is SGHRS and CDR2 is YFSETQ in the germline V gene. V was trimmed by 2 bases and J by 0 bases, leaving 23 bases between them. This CDR3 is 19 amino acids long. The CDR3, as DNA: TGCGCCAGCAGCTTAGTCTCGTCGGTTCTGAAAGGAGCTAACTATGGCTACACCTTC. Protein product: CASSLVSSVLKGANYGYTF.

The rearrangement uses TRBV7-9 and TRBJ2-5, with a possible D match to TRBD1 (6 bases). The CDR3 length is 16 residues. Germline V gives CDR1 SEHNR, CDR2 FQNEAQ (reference sequence). V dropped 0 bases and J dropped 3 bases, with 14 bases sitting between them. The CDR3: CASSLALGQLEETQYF. The DNA of the CDR3 is TGTGCCAGCAGCTTAGCGCTAGGACAGCTGGAAGAGACCCAGTACTTC. The full variable domain, completed using reference TRBV7-9 and TRBJ2-5, is DTGVSQNPRHKITKRGQNVTFRCDPISEHNRLYWYRQTLGQGPEFLTYFQNEAQLEKSRLLSDRFSAERPKGSFSTLEIQRTEQGDSAMYLCASSLALGQLEETQYFGPGTRLLVL.

The table lists this clonotype with a few counts. The rearrangement joins TRBV10-3 to TRBJ1-2; D is perhaps TRBD1 (5 bases). V was shortened by 6 bases and J by 2 bases, with 10 bases between the two germline ends. Germline values: CDR1 ENHRY, CDR2 SYGVKD. This CDR3 has 13 residues. The CDR3 loop reads CAIRPTENYGYTF. In DNA form, the CDR3 reads TGTGCCATCAGGCCGACAGAGAACTATGGCTACACCTTC.

This chain connects TRBV6-1 to TRBJ2-3, with 8 bases lining up with TRBD1. This CDR3 region has 16 residues. The germline CDR1 and CDR2 sequences are MNHNS and SASEGT. V lost 6 bases to trimming and J lost 1 base; unmatched junction nucleotides: 9. CDR3 DNA sequence: TGTGCCAGCAGCCCCCGACAGGGGTTGCGCACAGATACGCAGTATTTT. Its protein product is CASSPRQGLRTDTQYF.

This clonotype was seen more than once but under ten times. This rearrangement joins TRBV6-4 to TRBJ2-1; no clear D gene. CDR3 length: 13 amino acids. CDR1 and CDR2 (germline): MRHNA, SNTAGT. Trimming stripped 3 bases from V and 3 bases from J, with 6 bases between. CDR3 coding DNA: TGTGCCAGCAGTGAGGGCTTCTACAATGAGCAGTTCTTC. This sequence encodes CASSEGFYNEQFF.

The table lists this clonotype with many counts. V is TRBV24-1 and J is TRBJ2-5; D uncertain. The CDR3 covers 17 residues. V gave up 2 bases and J gave up 4 bases, with 19 bases separating them. Germline-derived CDR1 and CDR2 are KGHDR and SFDVKD. This CDR3 reads CATSDSRVFPWGETQYF. The CDR3, as DNA: TGTGCCACCAGTGATTCAAGGGTCTTCCCCTGGGGAGAGACCCAGTACTTC.

This clonotype has just a few counts. This chain links TRBV12-3 or TRBV12-4 with TRBJ2-1; the match to TRBD1 covers 8 bases. The CDR3 has 15 amino acids. The junction had 7 bases not matched to a gene; V was cut back by 2 bases and J by 7 bases. The CDR3 bases are TGTGCCAGCAGTTTACCGGGCTGGACAGGGAATGAGCAGTTCTTC. Its translation is CASSLPGWTGNEQFF.

This clonotype was counted a few times. The chain is built from TRBV6-5 and TRBJ1-1, with D possibly being TRBD1 (5 bases). V was shortened by 2 bases and J by 9 bases, with 10 bases between the two germline ends. Germline CDR1 is MNHEY and CDR2 is SVGAGI. The CDR3 has 12 residues. CDR3 sequence (DNA): TGTGCCAGCAGTTACCCGGGGCTTCAAGCTTTCTTT. Encoded protein: CASSYPGLQAFF.

CDR3 bases: TGTGCCAGCAGTAACAACCCGGACGGGGGCACTGAAGCTTTCTTT. Its translation is CASSNNPDGGTEAFF. V usage is TRBV6-5 and J usage is TRBJ1-1; D perhaps matches TRBD1 (5 bases). V lost 5 bases to trimming and J lost 4 bases, with 17 bases between them. CDR3 length: 15 residues. Germline CDR1 reads MNHEY; CDR2 reads SVGAGI.

This chain uses TRBV12-3 or TRBV12-4 with TRBJ2-7; D uncertain. This CDR3 has 13 residues. Trimming pared 3 bases from V and 3 bases from J, leaving 9 bases between. The CDR3 reads CASSLNGIYEQYF. The CDR3 region has the DNA TGTGCCAGCAGTTTGAACGGCATCTACGAGCAGTACTTC.

The chain recombines TRBV6-5 with TRBJ1-5; TRBD1 aligns across 9 bases. The CDR3 is made up of 15 amino acids. V dropped 4 bases and J dropped 4; count of bases not matched to a gene: 5. Germline V gene lookup returns CDR1 MNHEY and CDR2 SVGAGI. CDR3 coding DNA: TGTGCCAGCAGTTTGGGACAGGGAGAGAATCAGCCCCAGCATTTT. Residues: CASSLGQGENQPQHF.

In its sample, this clonotype was seen once. The V gene is TRBV6-1, the J gene TRBJ1-6; the match to TRBD1 covers 10 bases. Germline V lookup: CDR1 MNHNS, CDR2 SASEGT. V trimming: 7 bases; J trimming: 7 bases; junction bases outside the gene matches: 4. The CDR3 extends over 14 amino acids. In DNA, the CDR3 is TGTGCCAGCACCCAGGGACAGGGGAATTCACCCCTCCACTTT. Translated, it gives CASTQGQGNSPLHF.

This clonotype was counted a few times. This chain connects TRBV20-1 to TRBJ2-3; a possible D gene is TRBD2 (6 bases). In germline, CDR1 is DFQATT, CDR2 SNEGSKA (reference sequence). CDR3 size: 13 residues. The CDR3 reads CSPYSGGTDTQYF. CDR3 DNA: TGCAGCCCATACTCGGGGGGCACAGATACGCAGTATTTT.

The gene calls are TRBV6-2 or TRBV6-3 and TRBJ2-7, with D perhaps matching TRBD2 (5 bases). V lost 0 bases to trimming and J lost 3 bases, with 12 bases between them. The CDR3 loop spans 15 amino acids. The germline V gene encodes CDR1 MNHEY and CDR2 SVGEGT. The CDR3 bases are TGTGCCAGCAGTTACTCTCCAGCGGTCGTCTACGAGCAGTACTTC. It is translated as CASSYSPAVVYEQYF.

This clonotype was counted between two and nine times. The V and J genes are TRBV20-1 and TRBJ2-7, with TRBD2 matching 7 bases. This CDR3 is 13 amino acids long. Germline trimming cut 5 bases from V and 3 bases from J; bases unmatched to any gene: 7. CDR1 is DFQATT, CDR2 SNEGSKA, per germline (reference sequence). The CDR3 here is CSAYGEGDYEQYF. The CDR3 bases are TGCAGTGCTTACGGGGAGGGAGACTACGAGCAGTACTTC.

The chain combines TRBV6-5 with TRBJ1-5; D not certain. The CDR3 spans 16 residues. Per the germline V gene, CDR1 is MNHEY and CDR2 is SVGAGI. Trimming took 7 bases from V and 1 from J, leaving 17 bases between them. CDR3 in DNA: TGTGCCAGCATTAAAGGTAGTCGGGAGAGCAATCAGCCCCAGCATTTT. Protein: CASIKGSRESNQPQHF.

The sample holds a few counts of this clonotype. The chain is built from TRBV6-5 and TRBJ2-3; the match to TRBD2 covers 9 bases. CDR1 MNHEY and CDR2 SVGAGI come from the germline V gene. J was trimmed by 6 bases and V by 2 bases; bases with no gene match: 6. The CDR3 runs to 15 residues. The CDR3 spells CASSYGAGGLDTQYF. The CDR3 region has the DNA TGTGCCAGCAGTTACGGAGCGGGGGGCTTGGATACGCAGTATTTT.

The genes are TRBV12-3 or TRBV12-4 and TRBJ2-3, with 9 positions matching TRBD1. The ends lost 4 bases at V and 5 bases at J; junction bases unmatched: 7. The CDR3 is 15 amino acids. CDR3 DNA: TGTGCCAGCAGTTCAACAGGGGGCCGGGGAGATACGCAGTATTTT. Translating it yields CASSSTGGRGDTQYF.

The V and J genes are TRBV7-9 and TRBJ2-1, with 7 bases matching TRBD2. Trimming cost V 3 bases and J 10 bases; bases outside gene matches: 9. The CDR3 has 14 amino acids. Per the germline V gene, CDR1 is SEHNR and CDR2 is FQNEAQ (reference sequence). The CDR3 is CASSFVRGGREQFF. The CDR3, as DNA: TGTGCCAGCAGCTTTGTCCGCGGGGGACGGGAGCAGTTCTTC.